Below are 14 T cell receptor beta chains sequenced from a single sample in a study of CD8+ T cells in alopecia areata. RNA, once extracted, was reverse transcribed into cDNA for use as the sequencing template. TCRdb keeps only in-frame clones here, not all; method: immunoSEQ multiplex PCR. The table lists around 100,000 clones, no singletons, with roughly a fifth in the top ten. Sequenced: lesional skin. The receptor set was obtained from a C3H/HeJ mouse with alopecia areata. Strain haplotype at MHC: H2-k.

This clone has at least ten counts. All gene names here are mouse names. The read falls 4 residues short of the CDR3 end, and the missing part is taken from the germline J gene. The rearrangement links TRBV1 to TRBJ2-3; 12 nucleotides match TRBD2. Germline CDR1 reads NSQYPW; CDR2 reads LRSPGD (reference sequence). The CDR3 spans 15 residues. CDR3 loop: CTCSTDWGGGETLYF. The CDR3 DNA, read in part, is TGCACCTGCAGTACCGACTGGGGGGGCGGAGAA.

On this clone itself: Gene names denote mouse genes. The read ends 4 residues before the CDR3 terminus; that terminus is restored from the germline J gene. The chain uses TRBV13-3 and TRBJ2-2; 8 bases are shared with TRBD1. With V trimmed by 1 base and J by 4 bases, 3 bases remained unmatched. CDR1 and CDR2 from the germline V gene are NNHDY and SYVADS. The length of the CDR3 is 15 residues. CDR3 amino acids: CASSDQGAATGQLYF. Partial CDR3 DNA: TGTGCCAGCAGTGATCAGGGGGCTGCCACCGGG.

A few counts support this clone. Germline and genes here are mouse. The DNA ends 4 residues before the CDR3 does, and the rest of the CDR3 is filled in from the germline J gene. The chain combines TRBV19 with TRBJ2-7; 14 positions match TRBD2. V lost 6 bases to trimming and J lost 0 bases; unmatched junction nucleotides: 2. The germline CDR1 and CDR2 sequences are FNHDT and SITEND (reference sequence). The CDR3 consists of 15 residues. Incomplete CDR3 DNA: TGTGCCAGCATTGGGACTGGGGGGGCCTCCTAT. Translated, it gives CASIGTGGASY. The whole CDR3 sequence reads CASIGTGGASYEQYF.

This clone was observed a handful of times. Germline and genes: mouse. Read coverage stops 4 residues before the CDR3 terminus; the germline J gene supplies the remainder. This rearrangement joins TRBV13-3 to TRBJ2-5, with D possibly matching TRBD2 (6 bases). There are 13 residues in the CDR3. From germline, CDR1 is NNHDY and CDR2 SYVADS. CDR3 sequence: CASSSTGSDTQYF. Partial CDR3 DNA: TGTGCCAGCAGCTCGACTGGATCCGAC. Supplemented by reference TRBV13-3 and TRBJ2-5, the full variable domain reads EAAVTQSPRSKVAVTGGKVTLSCHQTNNHDYMYWYRQDTGHGLRLIHYSYVADSTEKGDIPDGYKASRPSQENFSLILELASLSQTAVYFCASSSTGSDTQYFGPGTRLLVL.

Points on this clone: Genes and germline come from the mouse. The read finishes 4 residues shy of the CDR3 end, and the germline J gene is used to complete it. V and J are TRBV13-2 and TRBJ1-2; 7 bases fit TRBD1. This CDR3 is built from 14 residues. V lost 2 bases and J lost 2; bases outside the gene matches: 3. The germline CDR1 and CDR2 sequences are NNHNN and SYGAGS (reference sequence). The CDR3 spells CASGEPGQNSDYTF. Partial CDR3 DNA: TGTGCCAGCGGTGAGCCGGGACAGAACTCC.

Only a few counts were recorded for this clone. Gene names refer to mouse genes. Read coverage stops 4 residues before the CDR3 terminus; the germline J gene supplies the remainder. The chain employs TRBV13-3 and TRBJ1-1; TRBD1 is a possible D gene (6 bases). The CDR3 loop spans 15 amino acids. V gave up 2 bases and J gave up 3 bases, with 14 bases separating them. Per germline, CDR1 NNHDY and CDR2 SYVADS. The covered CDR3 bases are TGTGCCAGCAGTGACGGGCAGGGGAGTGACACA. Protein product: CASSDGQGSDT. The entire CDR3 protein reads CASSDGQGSDTEVFF.

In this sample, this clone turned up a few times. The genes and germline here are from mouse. Incomplete CDR3 DNA: TGTGCCAGCAGAAGACAGAATCCAAACTCC. Amino acid sequence: CASRRQNPNS. The complete CDR3 reads CASRRQNPNSDYTF. This chain uses TRBV13-3 with TRBJ1-2; D is possibly TRBD1 (5 bases). The read falls 4 residues short of the CDR3 end, and the missing part is taken from the germline J gene. The CDR3 is made up of 14 amino acids. Trimming took 5 bases from V and 0 from J, leaving 11 bases between them. Germline V CDR1 and CDR2: NNHDY, SYVADS.

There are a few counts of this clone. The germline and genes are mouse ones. CDR3 amino acids: CASSIGQGNTGQLYF. The sequenced CDR3 bases are TGTGCCAGCAGTATAGGACAGGGAAACACCGGG. This chain uses TRBV19 with TRBJ2-2, with 7 nucleotides matching TRBD1. Read data end 4 residues before the CDR3 end; the end is taken from the germline J gene. CDR3 length: 15 residues. With 0 bases clipped from V and 1 base from J, the junction kept 0 bases outside the gene matches. Per germline, CDR1 FNHDT and CDR2 SITEND (reference sequence).

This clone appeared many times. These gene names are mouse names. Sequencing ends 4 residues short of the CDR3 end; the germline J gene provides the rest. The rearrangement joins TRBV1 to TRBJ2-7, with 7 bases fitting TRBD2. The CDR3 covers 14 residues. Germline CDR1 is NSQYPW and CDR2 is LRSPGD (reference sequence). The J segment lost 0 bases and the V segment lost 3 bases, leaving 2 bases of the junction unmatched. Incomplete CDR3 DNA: TGCACCTGCAGTGCCTGGGGGAGCTCCTAT. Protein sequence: CTCSAWGSSY. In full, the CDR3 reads CTCSAWGSSYEQYF.

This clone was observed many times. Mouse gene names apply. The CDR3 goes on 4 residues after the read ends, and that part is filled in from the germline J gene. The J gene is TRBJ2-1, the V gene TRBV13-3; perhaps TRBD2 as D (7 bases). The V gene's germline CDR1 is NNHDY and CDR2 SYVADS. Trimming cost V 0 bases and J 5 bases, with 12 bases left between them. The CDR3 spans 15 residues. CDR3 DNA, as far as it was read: TGTGCCAGCAGTGATGCAAGGGGGGCGGATGCT. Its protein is CASSDARGADA. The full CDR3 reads CASSDARGADAEQFF.

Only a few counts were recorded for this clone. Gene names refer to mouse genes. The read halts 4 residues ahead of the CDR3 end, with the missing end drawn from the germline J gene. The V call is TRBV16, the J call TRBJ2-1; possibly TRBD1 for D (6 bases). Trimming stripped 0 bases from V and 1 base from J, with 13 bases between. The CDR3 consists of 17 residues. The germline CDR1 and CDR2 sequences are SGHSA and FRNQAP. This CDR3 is CASSLDDPGQNYAEQFF. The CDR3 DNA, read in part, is TGTGCAAGCAGCTTAGATGATCCGGGACAAAACTATGCT.

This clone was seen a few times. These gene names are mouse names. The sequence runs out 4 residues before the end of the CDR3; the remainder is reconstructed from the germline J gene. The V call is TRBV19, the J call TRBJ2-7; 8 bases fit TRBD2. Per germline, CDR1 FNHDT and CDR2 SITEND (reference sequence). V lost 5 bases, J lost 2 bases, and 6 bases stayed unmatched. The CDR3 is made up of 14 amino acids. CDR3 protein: CASRFDWGPYEQYF. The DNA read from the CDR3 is TGTGCCAGCAGGTTCGACTGGGGCCCCTAT.

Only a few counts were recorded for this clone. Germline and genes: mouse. The CDR3 here is CTCSDRGHEQYF. The CDR3 bases that were read are TGCACCTGCAGCGACAGGGGGCAT. The rearrangement joins TRBV1 to TRBJ2-7, with 10 bases lining up with TRBD1. Read data end 4 residues before the CDR3 end; the end is taken from the germline J gene. The CDR3 has 12 amino acids. Germline loops: CDR1 NSQYPW, CDR2 LRSPGD (reference sequence).

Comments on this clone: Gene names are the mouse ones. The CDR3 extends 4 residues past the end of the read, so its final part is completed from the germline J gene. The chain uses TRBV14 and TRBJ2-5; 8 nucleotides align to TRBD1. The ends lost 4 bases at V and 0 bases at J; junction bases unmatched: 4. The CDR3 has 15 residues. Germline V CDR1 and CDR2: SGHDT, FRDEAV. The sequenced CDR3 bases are TGTGCCAGCAGTCCGGACAGGGATAACCAAGAC. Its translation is CASSPDRDNQD. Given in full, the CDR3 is CASSPDRDNQDTQYF.